The rows below give T cell receptor beta chains drawn from one sample of a study of a mutant IDH1 vaccine in newly diagnosed glioma. Sequencing was performed with immunoSEQ multiplex PCR; in TCRdb, only in-frame clones are kept and a portion is missing. The sample consists of about 54,000 clones, 80% to 85% of them appearing once. No cognate antigen is known for these TCRs. The specimen was PBMCs, collected from a glioma patient whose treatment included an IDH1 peptide vaccine. These receptors all come from a woman between 45 and 60 years old with glioma. Each CDR3 is given with its conserved first and last residue. The D gene is left open where the match is weak. Size tells how often a clone was seen (once, few, many) or the class of an expanded clone, and some rows leave it out.

>TRBV28|TRBJ1-1|-|TRBD1
TGTGCCAGCAAGGAGGGGGCATACACTGAAGCTTTCTTT
CASKEGAYTEAFF
>TRBV7-9|TRBJ1-4|-|TRBD1
TGTGCCAGCAGCTTGAGACAGGGTGGTGAAAAACTGTTTTTT
CASSLRQGGEKLFF
>TRBV4-1|TRBJ2-5|-|-
TGCGCCAGCAGCCAAGATCAGACTGGAGAGACCCAGTACTTC
CASSQDQTGETQYF
>TRBV7-2|TRBJ1-1|-|-
TGTGCCAGCAGCAATCGAGGAGGGGTGAACACTGAAGCTTTCTTT
CASSNRGGVNTEAFF
>TRBV18|TRBJ1-1|-|-
TGTGCCAGCTCACCACCCTCGACAACCCAGAACACTGAAGCTTTCTTT
CASSPPSTTQNTEAFF
>TRBV5-4|TRBJ1-4|few|-
TGTGCCAGCAGCTTGGGGGCTGGTGAAAAACTGTTTTTT
CASSLGAGEKLFF
>TRBV10-3|TRBJ1-6|-|-
TGTGCCATCAGTGAGTCGAGGGGGGGTGATTCACCCCTCCACTTT
CAISESRGGDSPLHF
>TRBV9|TRBJ2-5|-|-
TGTGCCAGCAGCGTAGGGACAGACCCCCGGGAGACCCAGTACTTC
CASSVGTDPRETQYF
>TRBV7-9|TRBJ1-2|-|TRBD1
TGTGCCAGCAGCTTCGTTGGACAGGGGGCGGATGGCTACACCTTC
CASSFVGQGADGYTF
>TRBV7-9|TRBJ2-7|-|TRBD1
TGTGCCAGCAGCTTAGAGACAGGGGGATCTTACGAGCAGTACTTC
CASSLETGGSYEQYF
>TRBV6-6|TRBJ1-6|-|TRBD1
TGTGCCAGCACCGACAGGGGAGATTCACCCCTCCACTTT
CASTDRGDSPLHF
>TRBV6-1|TRBJ1-2|-|-
TGTGCCAGCAGTGAAGGGAGGGGCCACTATGGCTACACCTTC
CASSEGRGHYGYTF
>TRBV6-5|TRBJ2-2|-|-
TGTGCCAGCAGACAGTTCACCGGGGAGCTGTTTTTT
CASRQFTGELFF
>TRBV6-5|TRBJ1-6|-|-
TGTGCCAGCAGTTACGAGGAGTATTCACCCCTCCACTTT
CASSYEEYSPLHF
>TRBV19|TRBJ1-4|few|-
TGTGCCAGTATCGGCCAGGGAGGTGAAAAACTGTTTTTT
CASIGQGGEKLFF
>TRBV19|TRBJ1-1|-|TRBD1
TGTGCCAGTAGTATGGGACAGACCACAAGGGCTTTCTTT
CASSMGQTTRAFF
>TRBV4-3|TRBJ2-1|-|-
TGCGCCAGCAGCCTTGATCTCCCGGGGTCCCCCCAAGGGGATGAGCAGTTCTTC
CASSLDLPGSPQGDEQFF
>TRBV6-1|TRBJ2-1|-|-
TGTGCCAGCAGTCTGGACTCCACTAACAATGAGCAGTTCTTC
CASSLDSTNNEQFF
>TRBV6-1|TRBJ1-1|-|-
TGTGCCAGCAGAAACAGGGAGAACACTGAAGCTTTCTTT
CASRNRENTEAFF
>TRBV5-4|TRBJ1-4|-|TRBD1
TGTGCCAGCAGTCGCACAGGGGCCGCTAATGAAAAACTGTTTTTT
CASSRTGAANEKLFF
>TRBV18|TRBJ1-2|-|-
TGTGCCAGCTCACCAGGACCAACGAACTTTGGCTACACCTTC
CASSPGPTNFGYTF
>TRBV11-1|TRBJ1-2|once|-
TGTGCCAGCAGCTTAAGAGGGTTTGATGGCTACACCTTC
CASSLRGFDGYTF
>TRBV29-1|TRBJ1-1|-|-
TGCAGTCGCGGGCGAGAACTGATGAACACTGAAGCTTTCTTT
CSRGRELMNTEAFF
>TRBV7-9|TRBJ2-5|-|-
TGTGCCAGCAGCTTAGCCCCGTCGGCCGTGCCGAGCCAGTACTTC
CASSLAPSAVPSQYF
>TRBV5-6|TRBJ2-1|-|-
TGTGCCAGCAGCTTCCAGGGCCACAATGAGCAGTTCTTC
CASSFQGHNEQFF
>TRBV2|TRBJ2-2|-|TRBD1
TGTGCCAGCAGGATTGGACAGGGGGAGACCGGGGAGCTGTTTTTT
CASRIGQGETGELFF
>TRBV21-1|TRBJ1-6|-|-
TGTGCCAGCAGCAAAGCGACAGGGGTGGTGTTTTCACCCCTCCACTTT
CASSKATGVVFSPLHF
>TRBV2|TRBJ1-2|-|-
TGTGCCAGCAGTGAGAATCCAGGGATCTATGGCTACACCTTC
CASSENPGIYGYTF
>TRBV6-5|TRBJ2-7|-|-
TGTGCCAGCAGTTACTATACCTCGGGCTACGAGCAGTACTTC
CASSYYTSGYEQYF
>TRBV10-3|TRBJ1-1|-|-
TGTGCCATCAGTGAGTCCCGGGACGGAAACACTGAAGCTTTCTTT
CAISESRDGNTEAFF
>TRBV5-1|TRBJ2-5|-|TRBD2
TGCGCCAGCAGCTTGGCCGGGACTAGCGTTCAGATAGAGACCCAGTACTTC
CASSLAGTSVQIETQYF
>TRBV27|TRBJ2-3|few|-
TGTGCCAGCAGTCGATACCCGGGGGCCACAGATACGCAGTATTTT
CASSRYPGATDTQYF
>TRBV7-9|TRBJ2-1|-|TRBD1
TGTGCCAGCAGTTTAGACAGGGGCTCCTACAATGAGCAGTTCTTC
CASSLDRGSYNEQFF
>TRBV5-1|TRBJ2-3|-|-
TGCGCCAGCAGCCAGGCAGGAGGGGTGGATACGCAGTATTTT
CASSQAGGVDTQYF
>TRBV19|TRBJ1-6|once|-
TGTGCCAGTAGTATAGGGTCCAGGGGTGGAAATTCACCCCTCCACTTT
CASSIGSRGGNSPLHF
>TRBV11-2|TRBJ2-2|-|-
TGTGCCAGCAGCTTAACCCTTTGGGGGCTACACACCGGGGAGCTGTTTTTT
CASSLTLWGLHTGELFF
>TRBV18|TRBJ1-5|-|-
TGTGCCAGCGCACTGGGAAGCAATCAGCCCCAGCATTTT
CASALGSNQPQHF
>TRBV5-1|TRBJ2-5|-|TRBD1
TGCGCCAGCAGCCCGGGACAGGTGGGTCAAGAGACCCAGTACTTC
CASSPGQVGQETQYF
>TRBV5-4|TRBJ2-2|-|TRBD1
TGTGCCAGCAGCTTGCCACAGGGGGGCACCGGGGAGCTGTTTTTT
CASSLPQGGTGELFF
>TRBV19|TRBJ2-2|-|-
TGTGCCAGTACCCTCGGGGACACCATAAACACCGGGGAGCTGTTTTTT
CASTLGDTINTGELFF
>TRBV9|TRBJ2-7|-|-
TGTGCCAGCAGCCGAGGGGGGGAAGTGGGCTACGAGCAGTACTTC
CASSRGGEVGYEQYF
>TRBV9|TRBJ1-2|-|-
TGTGCCAGCAGCGTAGGGTCGGCAGCCGTTAACTATGGCTACACCTTC
CASSVGSAAVNYGYTF
>TRBV4-2|TRBJ1-5|-|-
TGTGCCAGCAGCCAAGATAGCAGGGGCAGTCAGCCCCAGCATTTT
CASSQDSRGSQPQHF
>TRBV19|TRBJ1-4|few|-
TGTGCCAGTAGTTCCTTGGGTCGGTCTGCAACTAATGAAAAACTGTTTTTT
CASSSLGRSATNEKLFF
>TRBV6-5|TRBJ1-1|-|-
TGTGCCAGCAGCAATAGGGGCACTGAAGCTTTCTTT
CASSNRGTEAFF
>TRBV6-6|TRBJ1-3|-|-
TGTGCCAGCGGATCAGACACCTCTGGAAACACCATATATTTT
CASGSDTSGNTIYF
>TRBV7-2|TRBJ2-5|-|-
TGTGCCAGCAGCCCCGGCCGGGAGACCCAGTACTTC
CASSPGRETQYF
>TRBV5-1|TRBJ2-3|once|-
TGCGCCTCGCGACCTTACGGGGATACGCAGTATTTT
CASRPYGDTQYF
>TRBV5-4|TRBJ2-1|-|TRBD2
TGTGCCAGCGCCGGCCGGGAGGGCAATGAGCAGTTCTTC
CASAGREGNEQFF
>TRBV9|TRBJ1-3|-|-
TGTGCCAGCAGCTCCCCGAGCTCTGGAAACACCATATATTTT
CASSSPSSGNTIYF
>TRBV5-1|TRBJ2-5|-|-
TGCGCCAGCAGCTTGGAAGAGACCCAGTACTTC
CASSLEETQYF
>TRBV7-2|TRBJ1-1|-|-
TGTGCCAGCAGCTTAGGTGGTCGGGGGGCTGAAGCTTTCTTT
CASSLGGRGAEAFF
>TRBV6-5|TRBJ2-7|-|-
TGTGCCAGCAGTTACTCCCGTGGGCAGGGTAGTTACGAGCAGTACTTC
CASSYSRGQGSYEQYF
>TRBV30|TRBJ1-1|-|-
TGTGCCTGGGGGGTGCGGGCGAACACTGAAGCTTTCTTT
CAWGVRANTEAFF
>TRBV27|TRBJ2-3|-|TRBD2
TGTGCCAGCAGTCCTACTGTGACTAGCAGCCAAACAGATACGCAGTATTTT
CASSPTVTSSQTDTQYF